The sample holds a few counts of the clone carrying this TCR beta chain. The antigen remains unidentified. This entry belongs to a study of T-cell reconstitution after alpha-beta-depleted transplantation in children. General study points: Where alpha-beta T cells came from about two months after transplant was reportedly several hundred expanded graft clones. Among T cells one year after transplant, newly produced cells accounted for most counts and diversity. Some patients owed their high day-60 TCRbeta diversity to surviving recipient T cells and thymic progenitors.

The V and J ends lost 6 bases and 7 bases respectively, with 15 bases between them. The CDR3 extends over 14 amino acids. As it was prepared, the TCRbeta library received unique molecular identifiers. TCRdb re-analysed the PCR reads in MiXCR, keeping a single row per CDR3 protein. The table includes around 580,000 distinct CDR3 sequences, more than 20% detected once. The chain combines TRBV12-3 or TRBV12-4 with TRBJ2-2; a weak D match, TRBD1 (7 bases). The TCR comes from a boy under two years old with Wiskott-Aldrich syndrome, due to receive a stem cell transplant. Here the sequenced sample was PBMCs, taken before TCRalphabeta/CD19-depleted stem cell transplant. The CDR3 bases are TGTGCCAGCAGCTGGAGGGGGCGAAACGGGGAGCTGTTTTTT. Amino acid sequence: CASSWRGRNGELFF.